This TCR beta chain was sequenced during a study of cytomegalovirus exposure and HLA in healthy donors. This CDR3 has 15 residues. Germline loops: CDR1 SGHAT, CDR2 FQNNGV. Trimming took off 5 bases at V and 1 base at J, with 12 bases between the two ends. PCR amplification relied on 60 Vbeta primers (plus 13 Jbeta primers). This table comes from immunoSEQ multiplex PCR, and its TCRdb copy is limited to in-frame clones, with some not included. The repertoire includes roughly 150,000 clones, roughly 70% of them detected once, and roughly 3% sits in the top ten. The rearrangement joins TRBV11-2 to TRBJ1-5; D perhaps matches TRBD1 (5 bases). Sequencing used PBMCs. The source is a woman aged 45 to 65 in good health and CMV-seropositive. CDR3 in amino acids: CASSPRAGSNQPQHF. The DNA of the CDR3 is TGTGCCAGCAGCCCCCGGGCAGGGAGCAATCAGCCCCAGCATTTT.